These 12 T cell receptor beta chains originate from one sample sequenced in a study of regulatory T cells in long-lasting Graves disease. Time point given: newly diagnosed GD, antithyroid drugs for less than 3 months. Preparation of the TCR library used RNA extracted from PBMCs. Arm-PCR with iRepertoire HTBI primers amplified the CDR3 regions for these TCR beta libraries. TCRdb reanalysed the multiplex PCR reads using MiXCR and keeps one entry per CDR3 protein. The sample includes about 440,000 distinct CDR3 sequences, about 16% of them seen just once. The same sample was also studied in work on T cells in Graves' hyperthyroidism and ophthalmopathy.

Here the sequenced sample was peripheral blood mononuclear cells (PBMCs), taken at new diagnosis, from a patient treated with antithyroid drugs. The origin of the receptors is a woman aged 25 to 45 with Graves disease.

There are a few counts of this clonotype. V usage is TRBV12-3 or TRBV12-4 and J usage is TRBJ2-7; perhaps TRBD2 as D (7 bases). The CDR3 covers 15 residues. The V and J ends lost 3 bases and 2 bases respectively, with 14 bases between them. CDR3 nucleotides: TGTGCCAGCAGTTTGAGCCAGGGGAGGGCCTACGAGCAGTACTTC. This sequence encodes CASSLSQGRAYEQYF.

Remarks on this clonotype: Given a much more abundant clone one base away, this may be a read error. The conserved final phenylalanine or tryptophan is absent from the CDR3, which likely points to a read error. V usage is TRBV5-8 and J usage is TRBJ2-1; D not resolved. Germline CDR1 reads SGHTS; CDR2 reads YDEGEE. This CDR3 comprises 11 residues. The V end lost 2 bases, the J end lost 10 bases, and 7 bases lay between the germline ends. CDR3 nucleotides: TGTGCCAGCAGCTTATGGGTCGAGCAGTTCTGC. Translated: CASSLWVEQFC.

The genes are TRBV10-3 and TRBJ2-5; a weak D match, TRBD1 (6 bases). The V end was cut by 4 bases, the J end by 1 base, with 7 bases between. Per germline, CDR1 ENHRY and CDR2 SYGVKD. This CDR3 comprises 13 residues. The CDR3 nucleotides are TGTGCCATCAGTGGGACAGTCCAAGAGACCCAGTACTTC. Its protein is CAISGTVQETQYF.

This clonotype was counted only a few times. The rearrangement uses TRBV6-2 or TRBV6-3 and TRBJ2-7, with 14 positions matching TRBD2. CDR3 length equals 21 residues. Germline CDR1 and CDR2: MNHEY and SVGEGT. Losses at the gene ends were 0 bases for V and 2 bases for J; bases not matched to a gene: 15. The CDR3 coding sequence is TGTGCCAGCAGTTACTCGACGTCCGGGACTAGCGGGAGAAAGGTGACCTACGAGCAGTACTTC. It encodes CASSYSTSGTSGRKVTYEQYF.

This clonotype was counted ten times or more. V is TRBV4-1 and J is TRBJ2-7; TRBD2 agrees at 12 bases. Germline loops: CDR1 MGHRA, CDR2 YSYEKL. This CDR3 region has 17 residues. V was clipped by 1 base and J by 2 bases; unmatched bases: 6. The CDR3 DNA sequence: TGCGCCAGCAGCCAAGCTCTTCCTAGCGGGAGGGCCTACGAGCAGTACTTC. Translating gives CASSQALPSGRAYEQYF.

Remarks on this clonotype: A far bigger clonotype differs at one base, so this is likely a read error. The chain employs TRBV11-2 and TRBJ1-1; possibly TRBD1 for D (5 bases). V was pared by 5 bases and J by 1 base, with 8 bases between. CDR3 length equals 13 residues. CDR1 and CDR2 from the germline V gene are SGHAT and FQNNGV. The CDR3 sequence is CASSVTENTEAFF. For the CDR3, the DNA is TGTGCCAGCAGCGTGACAGAGAACACTGAAGCTTTCTTT.

This clonotype has more than one count but fewer than ten. A much larger clonotype is one base distant, so this may be a read error. The chain recombines TRBV6-2 or TRBV6-3 with TRBJ2-5, with D perhaps TRBD2 (5 bases). This CDR3 comprises 16 residues. V was clipped by 5 bases and J by 2 bases, with 18 bases between them. Germline V CDR1 and CDR2: MNHEY, SVGEGT. The CDR3 loop is CASSVARTRFQETQYF. As DNA, the CDR3 is TGTGCCAGCAGTGTCGCACGGACTCGATTTCAAGAGACCCAGTACTTC.

This clonotype was observed a few times. This chain uses TRBV5-5 with TRBJ2-2; D unclear. Germline CDR1 is SGHKS and CDR2 is YYEKEE (reference sequence). The CDR3 consists of 13 residues. With 3 bases removed from V and 2 bases from J, the gap between germline ends came to 5 bases. CDR3 nucleotide sequence: TGTGCCAGCAGCTACTATAACACCGGGGAGCTGTTTTTT. Residues: CASSYYNTGELFF. The whole variable domain, filled in from reference TRBV5-5 and TRBJ2-2, reads DAGVTQSPTHLIKTRGQQVTLRCSPISGHKSVSWYQQVLGQGPQFIFQYYEKEERGRGNFPDRFSARQFPNYSSELNVNALLLGDSALYLCASSYYNTGELFFGEGSRLTVL.

The genes are TRBV19 and TRBJ2-2; D possibly corresponds to TRBD2 (5 bases). This CDR3 has 14 amino acids. V lost 10 bases, J lost 2 bases, and 14 bases lay in between. Germline CDR1 and CDR2: LNHDA and SQIVND (reference sequence). CDR3 sequence reads: CATTWTGNTGELFF. CDR3 DNA: TGTGCCACGACCTGGACGGGAAACACCGGGGAGCTGTTTTTT.

This clonotype was seen many times. The chain joins TRBV6-2 or TRBV6-3 to TRBJ2-3; TRBD2 agrees at 12 bases. With 6 bases clipped from V and 4 bases from J, the junction kept 8 bases outside the gene matches. This CDR3 spans 16 amino acids. Germline-derived CDR1 and CDR2 are MNHEY and SVGEGT. DNA for the CDR3: TGTGCCAGCAGCCTAAAACTAGCGGGAGGTGCAGATACGCAGTATTTT. The encoded protein is CASSLKLAGGADTQYF.

This clonotype has ten or more counts. The rearrangement uses TRBV9 and TRBJ1-1; 9 bases line up with TRBD1. The CDR3 runs 15 residues. In germline, CDR1 is SGDLS, CDR2 YYNGEE. V was clipped by 0 bases and J by 8 bases; unmatched bases: 8. CDR3 region: CASSVVAGQGFEAFF. In DNA form, the CDR3 reads TGTGCCAGCAGCGTAGTAGCGGGACAGGGTTTCGAAGCTTTCTTT.

The table lists this clonotype with many counts. The chain recombines TRBV12-3 or TRBV12-4 with TRBJ1-1, with no clear D. CDR3 length equals 13 residues. V lost 3 bases and J lost 5, with 10 bases in between. The CDR3 loop is CASSFSEVTEAFF. The CDR3 region has the DNA TGTGCCAGCAGTTTTAGTGAAGTGACTGAAGCTTTCTTT.